This TCR beta chain came from a study of shared clonotypes between healthy human individuals. Overall study results and limits: Larger estimated richness was generally seen in naive subsets than in memory subsets.

V shed 2 bases and J shed 0 bases, with 10 bases lying between them. Germline CDR1 MDHEN, CDR2 SYDVKM. CDR3 size: 15 residues. Sorted-subset replicate PCR reactions were performed with about 200 ng DNA, corresponding to about 30,000 T cell genomes. Clones were sequenced by immunoSEQ multiplex PCR, and TCRdb holds only the in-frame ones, with some missing. Here the sample spans about 2.4 million clones, roughly 93% being singletons. HIV-negative, healthy adults without recent acute infections or vaccinations were the donors. All of the donors resided in Nashville, Tennessee, and each was a Caucasian adult. A word on this clone: Antigen specificity is unknown.

The specimen was naive CD4+ T cells from PBMCs. The subset: CD45RA+ positively selected. The V and J genes are TRBV28 and TRBJ1-1, with D unresolved. The TCR was taken from a man younger than 35 in good health. Some clones in this sample may be carry-over from other donors' samples. CDR3 DNA: TGTGCCAGCAGTTTAGGGTTTACGGTGAACACTGAAGCTTTCTTT. This gives the protein CASSLGFTVNTEAFF.